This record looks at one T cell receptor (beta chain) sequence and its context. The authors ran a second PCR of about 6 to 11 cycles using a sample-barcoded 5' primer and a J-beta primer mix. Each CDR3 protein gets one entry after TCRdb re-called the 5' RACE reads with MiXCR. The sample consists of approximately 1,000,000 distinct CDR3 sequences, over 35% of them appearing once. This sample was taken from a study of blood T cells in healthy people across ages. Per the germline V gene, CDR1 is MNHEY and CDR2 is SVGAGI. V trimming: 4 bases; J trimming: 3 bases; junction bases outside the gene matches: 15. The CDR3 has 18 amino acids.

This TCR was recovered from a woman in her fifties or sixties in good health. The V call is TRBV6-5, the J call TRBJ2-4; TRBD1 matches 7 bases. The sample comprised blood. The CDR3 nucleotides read TGTGCCAGCAGTTGGCCCGATACAGGGGCTCTGGGCAAAAACATTCAGTACTTC. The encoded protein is CASSWPDTGALGKNIQYF.